The rows below give T cell receptor beta chains drawn from one sample of a study of T cell repertoires in cytomegalovirus infection. TCRdb processed the reads anew with MiXCR; each CDR3 protein has one entry. Of around 360,000 distinct CDR3 sequences listed, 34% were seen once; the top ten hold about 13%. What these receptors recognize is not known. The sample here was cultured PBMCs, taken from culture after CMV antigen stimulation. Receptors were obtained from a human donor in good health (CMV status not recorded). Some clones in this sample may be carry-over from other donors' samples. Each CDR3 is given without its conserved first and last residue. Each record gives: V gene, J gene, CDR3 protein.

V: TRBV11-2
J: TRBJ2-1
CDR3: ASSYGRTPNNEQF

V: TRBV11-2
J: TRBJ2-5
CDR3: ASRFRLAGDETQY

V: TRBV27
J: TRBJ2-3
CDR3: ASSSGRGGTDTQY

V: TRBV7-9
J: TRBJ1-2
CDR3: ASSHPGQGAYGYT

V: TRBV7-8
J: TRBJ2-7
CDR3: ASSSRNGAYEQY

V: TRBV7-2
J: TRBJ1-3
CDR3: ASSLNGPPSSGNTIY

V: TRBV7-6
J: TRBJ2-6
CDR3: ASSSTVGGASGANVLT

V: TRBV7-2
J: TRBJ1-2
CDR3: ASSWPRTGGNGYT

V: TRBV7-2
J: TRBJ2-7
CDR3: ASSLGVVRSSEQY

V: TRBV20-1
J: TRBJ1-2
CDR3: SVFSRDRAHGYT